The 17 T cell receptor beta chains below come from one sample, sequenced in a study of blood T cell repertoires in COVID-19. The method was immunoSEQ multiplex PCR; TCRdb's version includes in-frame clones alone and lacks a portion of them. In the table there are about 160,000 clones, 80% of which are singletons. The sequencing sample was made of PBMCs or T cells enriched from blood (not recorded which). These receptors were taken from a woman between 55 and 75 years old who had recovered from COVID-19.

This chain uses TRBV6-4 with TRBJ1-1, with D hard to call. The ends were cut back, 3 bases at V and 1 base at J, with 6 bases in the middle. Germline CDR1 and CDR2: MRHNA and SNTAGT. This CDR3 spans 13 amino acids. As DNA, the CDR3 is TGTGCCAGCAGTGAGACATCGAACACTGAAGCTTTCTTT. Amino acid sequence: CASSETSNTEAFF.

This clone was counted a few times. For the CDR3, the DNA is TGCGCCAGCAGTGAGTCCGTAATGAACACTGAAGCTTTCTTT. Translating it yields CASSESVMNTEAFF. V is TRBV10-1 and J is TRBJ1-1; D is uncertain. From germline, CDR1 is WNHNN and CDR2 SYGVQD (reference sequence). V was pared by 0 bases and J by 0 bases, with 5 bases between. The CDR3 runs to 14 residues.

The sample holds a few counts of this clone. The chain combines TRBV27 with TRBJ1-4; no reliable D call. Germline-derived CDR1 and CDR2 are MNHEY and SMNVEV (reference sequence). This CDR3 region has 14 residues. Trimming shortened V by 5 bases and J by 5 bases, and 12 bases separated the two germline ends. The chain's CDR3 is CASSLRSINEKLFF. Here the CDR3 DNA reads TGTGCCAGCAGTCTTAGGAGTATCAATGAAAAACTGTTTTTT.

The chain uses TRBV9 and TRBJ2-7; TRBD2 agrees at 11 bases. The V gene's germline CDR1 is SGDLS and CDR2 YYNGEE. After removal of 4 bases from V and 0 bases from J, the junction contained 3 bases not matched to a gene. The CDR3 covers 15 residues. The CDR3 loop reads CASSYSGGASYEQYF. CDR3 bases: TGTGCCAGCAGCTATAGCGGGGGGGCCTCCTACGAGCAGTACTTC. The entire variable domain, with the rest obtained from reference TRBV9 and TRBJ2-7, is as follows: DSGVTQTPKHLITATGQRVTLRCSPRSGDLSVYWYQQSLDQGLQFLIQYYNGEERAKGNILERFSAQQFPDLHSELNLSSLELGDSALYFCASSYSGGASYEQYFGPGTRLTVT.

The chain recombines TRBV20-1 with TRBJ1-1, with D possibly TRBD1 on 6 matching bases. The V gene lost 3 bases and the J gene lost 3 bases, with 11 bases spanning the gap. The CDR3 extends over 13 amino acids. Germline lookup yields CDR1 DFQATT and CDR2 SNEGSKA (reference sequence). CDR3 sequence (DNA): TGCAGTGCTAGTCAAGGGGGGGACACTGAAGCTTTCTTT. Translated: CSASQGGDTEAFF.

The sample holds a few counts of this clone. The rearrangement uses TRBV5-1 and TRBJ2-3; the match to TRBD2 covers 11 bases. Germline trimming cut 2 bases from V and 0 bases from J; bases unmatched to any gene: 11. CDR1 is SGHRS and CDR2 is YFSETQ in the germline V gene. The CDR3 has 19 amino acids. CDR3 DNA: TGCGCCAGCAGCTTTGGCCCGCTAGCGGGGGGCACTAGCACAGATACGCAGTATTTT. Residues: CASSFGPLAGGTSTDTQYF.

V gene TRBV6-2 or TRBV6-3 combines with J gene TRBJ2-7; D gene unclear. Germline CDR1 and CDR2: MNHEY and SVGEGT. The CDR3 loop spans 12 amino acids. Deletions cut 6 bases from V and 7 bases from J, with 13 bases between. The CDR3 nucleotides read TGTGCCAGCAGCCTCCCGCTTCGGGAGCAGTACTTC. It codes for CASSLPLREQYF.

CDR3 sequence reads: CAIGRGYEQFF. The CDR3 nucleotides are TGTGCCATAGGGCGGGGGTATGAGCAGTTCTTC. The gene calls are TRBV21-1 and TRBJ2-1; whether TRBD2, the table's D call, matches the DNA was not checked. TRBV21-1 is a listed pseudogene. CDR3 length: 11 amino acids.

This clone was detected a few times. CDR3 nucleotides: TGTGCCAGCAGCTTCTCCGGGATCGGCTATGGCTACACCTTC. It yields the protein CASSFSGIGYGYTF. The V gene is TRBV7-2, the J gene TRBJ1-2, with unresolved D. The CDR3 is 14 amino acids. Trimming stripped 3 bases from V and 4 bases from J, with 12 bases between. Germline CDR1 and CDR2: SGHTA and FQGNSA.

The chain combines TRBV27 with TRBJ1-6; maybe TRBD1 (6 bases). The CDR3 sequence is 17 residues long. Germline V lookup: CDR1 MNHEY, CDR2 SMNVEV (reference sequence). V shed 3 bases and J shed 7 bases, with 19 bases lying between them. CDR3 bases: TGTGCCAGCAGTTTTAAGGGTGCAGGGGCGAAAAATTCACCCCTCCACTTT. Its translation is CASSFKGAGAKNSPLHF.

The gene calls are TRBV10-3 and TRBJ1-1, with TRBD1 matching 7 bases. Germline CDR1 and CDR2: ENHRY and SYGVKD. The CDR3 length is 13 residues. V was clipped by 10 bases and J by 1 base; unmatched bases: 6. DNA of the CDR3: TGTGCCACTACCGGGACAGCGAACACTGAAGCTTTCTTT. Amino acids: CATTGTANTEAFF.

This clone came up once. The chain joins TRBV4-1 to TRBJ1-6, with TRBD1 matching over 7 bases. The CDR3 totals 15 residues. Germline CDR1 is MGHRA and CDR2 is YSYEKL. V lost 1 base to trimming and J lost 11 bases; unmatched junction nucleotides: 8. CDR3 region: CASSQVGTGETPLHF. DNA of the CDR3: TGCGCCAGCAGCCAAGTTGGAACAGGGGAGACACCCCTCCACTTT.

This chain joins TRBV24-1 and TRBJ2-2, with TRBD1 matching 8 bases. CDR1 is KGHDR, CDR2 SFDVKD, per germline. This CDR3 is 17 amino acids long. After removal of 4 bases from V and 8 bases from J, the junction contained 14 bases not matched to a gene. CDR3 nucleotide sequence: TGTGCCACCAGTGACTCTTTTACGACAGGGGTTGGAGGGGAGCTGTTTTTT. Protein sequence: CATSDSFTTGVGGELFF.

The V and J genes are TRBV7-7 and TRBJ2-1; 12 bases match TRBD2. The CDR3 runs to 15 residues. The V and J ends lost 5 bases and 4 bases, in that order; junction bases with no gene match: 3. Looked up from germline, CDR1 is SSHAT and CDR2 is FNYEAQ (reference sequence). The CDR3 bases are TGTGCCAGCAGCGCCGGACTAGCGGGGTACAATGAGCAGTTCTTC. Translating gives CASSAGLAGYNEQFF.

The sample holds many counts of this clone. V and J are TRBV4-1 and TRBJ2-7; TRBD1 might be the D (6 bases). With 0 bases removed from V and 1 base from J, the gap between germline ends came to 13 bases. Germline CDR1 MGHRA, CDR2 YSYEKL. The CDR3 runs to 16 residues. Here the CDR3 DNA reads TGCGCCAGCAGCCAAGAACGGCAGGGGCTTTCCTACGAGCAGTACTTC. It is translated as CASSQERQGLSYEQYF.

This clone appeared once. The V gene is TRBV14, the J gene TRBJ1-2; D gene uncertain. The germline V gene encodes CDR1 SGHDN and CDR2 FVKESK. This CDR3 has 14 amino acids. V gave up 4 bases and J gave up 2 bases, with 11 bases separating them. The CDR3, as DNA: TGTGCCAGCAGCCGAGGAATCACGAACTATGGCTACACCTTC. This encodes CASSRGITNYGYTF.

The chain links TRBV6-4 to TRBJ2-1; D remains unclear. V was clipped by 0 bases and J by 4 bases, with 10 bases between them. The CDR3 spans 15 residues. From germline, CDR1 is MRHNA and CDR2 SNTAGT. The CDR3 loop is CASSDSYLTYNEQFF. In nucleotides, the CDR3 is TGTGCCAGCAGTGACTCGTACCTAACGTACAATGAGCAGTTCTTC.